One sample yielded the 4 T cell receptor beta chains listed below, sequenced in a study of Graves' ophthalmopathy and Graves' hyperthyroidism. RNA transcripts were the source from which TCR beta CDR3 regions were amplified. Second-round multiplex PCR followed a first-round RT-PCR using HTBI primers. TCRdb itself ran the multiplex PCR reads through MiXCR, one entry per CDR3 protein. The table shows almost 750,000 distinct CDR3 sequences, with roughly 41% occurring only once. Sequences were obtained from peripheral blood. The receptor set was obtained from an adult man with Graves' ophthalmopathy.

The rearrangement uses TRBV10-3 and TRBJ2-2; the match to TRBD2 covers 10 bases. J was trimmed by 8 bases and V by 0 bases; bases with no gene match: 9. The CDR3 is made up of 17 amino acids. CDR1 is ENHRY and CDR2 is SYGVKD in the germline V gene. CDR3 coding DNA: TGTGCCATCAGTGAGTCCGGAACTCTAGCGGGAGTAGGGGAGCTGTTTTTT. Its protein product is CAISESGTLAGVGELFF.

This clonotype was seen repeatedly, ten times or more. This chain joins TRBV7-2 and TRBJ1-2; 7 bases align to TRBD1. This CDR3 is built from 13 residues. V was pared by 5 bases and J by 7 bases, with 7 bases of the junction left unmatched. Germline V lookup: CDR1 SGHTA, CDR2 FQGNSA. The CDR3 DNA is TGTGCCAGCAGCCCCGACAGGGTGGGTGGCTACACCTTC. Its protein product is CASSPDRVGGYTF.

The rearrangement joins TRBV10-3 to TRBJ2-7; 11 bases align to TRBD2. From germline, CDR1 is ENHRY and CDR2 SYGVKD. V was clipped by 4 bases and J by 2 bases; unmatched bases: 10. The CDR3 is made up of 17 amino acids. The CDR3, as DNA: TGTGCCATCAGTGGCTCGATTAGCGGGAGGGCACCCTACGAGCAGTACTTC. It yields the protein CAISGSISGRAPYEQYF.

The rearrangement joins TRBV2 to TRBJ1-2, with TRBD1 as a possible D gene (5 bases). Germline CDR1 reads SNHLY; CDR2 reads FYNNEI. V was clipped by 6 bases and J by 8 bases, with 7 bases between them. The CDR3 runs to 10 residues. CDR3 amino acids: CASRRQGYTF. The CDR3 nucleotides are TGTGCCAGCAGGAGACAGGGCTACACCTTC.